These T cell receptor beta chains were read from a single sample in a study of blood T cell repertoires in COVID-19. Libraries were prepared by immunoSEQ multiplex PCR; TCRdb keeps only in-frame clonotypes and omits some of them. The sample shows around 55,000 clones, approximately 78% of them seen only once. The material sequenced was peripheral blood. These receptor sequences come from a human donor in a cohort sampled during active or convalescent COVID-19. Both conserved end residues are part of each CDR3. D genes are given only for firm matches. Size values are once, few and many counts, or a class for expanded clones, and some rows have none.

D,V,size,J,DNA,CDR3
TRBD2,TRBV9,NA,TRBJ2-7,TGTGCCAGCAGCGAGACTAGCGGCTCCTACGAGCAGTACTTC,CASSETSGSYEQYF
NA,TRBV5-4,once,TRBJ2-5,TGTGCCAGCAGCCCTGGGGGCCTACCACAAGAGACCCAGTACTTC,CASSPGGLPQETQYF
NA,TRBV2,NA,TRBJ2-4,TGTGCCAGCACCCCGGGACTGGCCAAAAACATTCAGTACTTC,CASTPGLAKNIQYF
NA,TRBV9,NA,TRBJ2-7,TGTGCCAGCAGCGTAGGGGTTGGCAGGGAATCCTACGAGCAGTACTTC,CASSVGVGRESYEQYF
NA,TRBV15,NA,TRBJ1-1,TGTGCCACCAGCAGAGGACACTGGAACACTGAAGCTTTCTTT,CATSRGHWNTEAFF
NA,TRBV7-2,NA,TRBJ1-2,TGTGCCAGCAGCTCCGACGGGGGGGGAGCTAACTATGGCTACACCTTC,CASSSDGGGANYGYTF
NA,TRBV5-6,NA,TRBJ2-5,TGTGCCAGCAGCCCAGATATGACTAGTGTCGCGGCCCAGTACTTC,CASSPDMTSVAAQYF
NA,TRBV7-2,NA,TRBJ1-1,TGTGCCAGCAGCTCCTCCACCGGAGGACGGAGGACTGAAGCTTTCTTT,CASSSSTGGRRTEAFF
NA,TRBV5-6,NA,TRBJ2-5,TGTGCCAGCAGCTTGGGGAGGATCTACCAAGAGACCCAGTACTTC,CASSLGRIYQETQYF
TRBD1,TRBV19,NA,TRBJ1-2,TGTGCTGGAGGGGGCGGCTATGGCTACACCTTC,CAGGGGYGYTF
NA,TRBV7-8,few,TRBJ2-5,TGTGCCAGCAGCTTAGTTCAGGGGACGGGAGAGACCCAGTACTTC,CASSLVQGTGETQYF
NA,TRBV5-4,NA,TRBJ2-3,TGTGCCAGCAGCCCCGAGGCCCAGGATACGCAGTATTTT,CASSPEAQDTQYF
NA,TRBV4-1,NA,TRBJ1-1,TGCGCCAGCAGCCAAGCCAGGAGGGGCAGCATGAACACTGAAGCTTTCTTT,CASSQARRGSMNTEAFF
NA,TRBV21-1,NA,TRBJ2-7,TGTGCCAGCAGCTCTCTGGGGGGGTGTATCTACGAGCAGTACTTC,CASSSLGGCIYEQYF
TRBD1,TRBV19,once,TRBJ1-2,TGTGCCAGTAGTATAAAGTGGCAGGGGGCTTATGGCTACACCTTC,CASSIKWQGAYGYTF
TRBD1,TRBV5-1,NA,TRBJ2-3,TGCGCCAGCAGCCCCGGGACAGTGGGCACAGATACGCAGTATTTT,CASSPGTVGTDTQYF
TRBD1,TRBV5-1,NA,TRBJ2-5,TGCGCCAGCAGCGTTGACAGGGGGCGGAGAGAGACCCAGTACTTC,CASSVDRGRRETQYF
NA,TRBV7-3,medium-sized,TRBJ1-6,TGTGCCAGCAGCTGCCGGGGGTCACCAACCCCACCCCTCCACTTT,CASSCRGSPTPPLHF